What follows describes a single TCR beta chain. The data originate from a study of blood T cell repertoires in COVID-19. Overall study: Italy, Spain and the United States were the sources of the convalescent and acute COVID-19 samples.

Trimming pared 5 bases from V and 4 bases from J, leaving 15 bases between. CDR1 is SGHTA and CDR2 is FQGTGA in the germline V gene. The CDR3 totals 15 residues. In the original processing: From reference gene primer amplification, estimates of nucleated cell counts were derived. The data were produced by immunoSEQ multiplex PCR, yet TCRdb's version contains in-frame clones alone and is incomplete. D and trimming come from the DNA, and the V and J calls and clone size come from that table. The sample shows about 130,000 clones, roughly 80% of them seen only once. V and J are TRBV7-3 and TRBJ1-3; TRBD1 might be the D (5 bases). This TCR came from a woman aged 50 to 65 with acute or convalescent COVID-19. Sequencing used peripheral blood. CDR3 loop: CASSNGPGKGNTIYF. The DNA for the CDR3 is TGTGCCAGCAGCAATGGCCCAGGGAAAGGAAACACCATATATTTT. Full variable domain (outside the CDR3, taken from reference TRBV7-3 and TRBJ1-3): GAGVSQTPSNKVTEKGKYVELRCDPISGHTALYWYRQSLGQGPEFLIYFQGTGAADDSGLPNDRFFAVRPEGSVSTLKIQRTERGDSAVYLCASSNGPGKGNTIYFGEGSWLTVV.